These 5 T cell receptor beta chains were all obtained from the same sample, sequenced in a study of tumor-infiltrating lymphocytes in primary liver carcinoma. Reverse transcription of roughly 470 ng total RNA with a constant-region primer produced TCR beta cDNA. ARM-PCR was slightly modified, and three nested multiplex PCR rounds with it gave rise to the TCR beta libraries. TRBV1-TRBV30 forward primers paired with a C-beta reverse primer drove the first two PCR rounds, about 10 cycles each. MiXCR, run by TCRdb on the multiplex PCR reads, gives a single entry per CDR3 protein. The sample carries around 190,000 distinct CDR3 sequences, around four fifths recorded once. The roughly 17-32 mg bulk tissue piece was not sorted before simultaneous RNA and DNA extraction. The sequencing input was tumor tissue from primary liver carcinoma. The source is a man aged 40-50 years with primary liver carcinoma and hepatitis B virus infection.

CDR3 nucleotides: TGTGCCAGCAAAGTGGGGATTAGGTACAAGCAGTACTTC. The encoded protein is CASKVGIRYKQYF. The chain carries TRBV12-3 or TRBV12-4 and TRBJ2-7, with D hard to call. The CDR3 consists of 13 residues. Trimming stripped 7 bases from V and 8 bases from J, with 18 bases between.

V usage is TRBV7-3 and J usage is TRBJ2-1; D remains ambiguous. Trimming took 5 bases from V and 3 from J, leaving 8 bases between them. The CDR3 length is 13 residues. The germline V gene encodes CDR1 SGHTA and CDR2 FQGTGA. This CDR3 is CASSPEHYNEQFF. The CDR3 DNA sequence: TGTGCCAGCAGCCCGGAACACTACAATGAGCAGTTCTTC.

As for this clonotype: A read error may produce the germline difference seen at one junction end. The gene calls are TRBV29-1 and TRBJ1-1; D is ambiguous. The V gene's germline CDR1 is SQVTM and CDR2 ANQGSEA. This CDR3 has 15 residues. CDR3 DNA: TGCAGCGTTCGGGTGGGGTGGGGATTGAACACTGAAGCTTTATTT. Residues: CSVRVGWGLNTEALF.

DNA for the CDR3: TGCAGCACCATGACATCTAGGACCGGCAATCCCTACGAGCAGTACTTC. Translation gives CSTMTSRTGNPYEQYF. The V gene is TRBV29-1, the J gene TRBJ2-7, with D hard to call. Germline CDR1 reads SQVTM; CDR2 reads ANQGSEA. V shed 8 bases and J shed 2 bases, with 25 bases lying between them. The CDR3 has 16 residues.

The chain couples TRBV7-2 to TRBJ2-1; D gene unclear. The CDR3 totals 12 residues. V lost 9 bases and J lost 6, with 12 bases in between. Germline assignment: CDR1 SGHTA and CDR2 FQGNSA. DNA for the CDR3: TGTGCCAGTAGCCCATCACGCAATGAGCAGTTCTTC. Translated: CASSPSRNEQFF.